The 21 T cell receptor beta chains below come from one sample, sequenced in a study of shared clonotypes between healthy human individuals. The assay was immunoSEQ multiplex PCR, and TCRdb's table has in-frame clones only and misses some. The table shows approximately 600,000 clones, with approximately 96% occurring only once. The naive CD8 population came from CD45RO-negative cells selected for CCR7, without terminally differentiated effector memory CD45RA+ cells. The sample consisted of naive CD8+ T cells sorted from blood. The receptors originated from a woman between 25 and 40 years old in good health.

V gene TRBV13 combines with J gene TRBJ2-5; D is perhaps TRBD2 (6 bases). Germline CDR1 reads PRHDT; CDR2 reads FYEKMQ (reference sequence). The CDR3 consists of 15 residues. V was clipped by 5 bases and J by 1 base, with 14 bases between them. The CDR3 DNA is TGTGCCAGCAGCCTCCAGGGCGGGGCCCAAGAGACCCAGTACTTC. This translates into CASSLQGGAQETQYF.

J is TRBJ2-3 and V is TRBV2; D perhaps matches TRBD2 (6 bases). This CDR3 region has 16 residues. Germline CDR1 is SNHLY and CDR2 is FYNNEI. V lost 4 bases and J 0 bases, leaving 14 bases between the germline ends. CDR3 amino acids: CASSGGRTLSTDTQYF. In DNA form, the CDR3 reads TGTGCCAGCAGTGGAGGGAGGACCTTAAGCACAGATACGCAGTATTTT.

The genes are TRBV15 and TRBJ1-1; 7 positions agree with TRBD1. V shed 3 bases and J 3 bases; nucleotides not matched to a gene: 4. Germline V gene sequence: CDR1 LNHNV, CDR2 YYDKDF (reference sequence). CDR3 size: 14 residues. The CDR3 loop is CATSRGQLDTEAFF. The CDR3 coding sequence is TGTGCCACCAGCAGGGGACAGCTTGACACTGAAGCTTTCTTT.

The rearrangement links TRBV2 to TRBJ1-2; D gene uncertain. Germline loops: CDR1 SNHLY, CDR2 FYNNEI. The CDR3 runs to 12 residues. The V end lost 8 bases, the J end lost 4 bases, and 11 bases lay between the germline ends. The CDR3 DNA sequence: TGTGCCAGCGGAGGTATCGGCTATGGCTACACCTTC. It translates to CASGGIGYGYTF.

V usage is TRBV5-4 and J usage is TRBJ2-7; D perhaps matches TRBD2 (6 bases). V lost 0 bases and J lost 2, with 9 bases in between. CDR3 size: 14 residues. Germline V gene data show CDR1 as SGHNT and CDR2 as YYREEE (reference sequence). CDR3 DNA: TGTGCCAGCAGCTTGGGGGGACTCCCCTACGAGCAGTACTTC. Translating gives CASSLGGLPYEQYF.

Points on this clone: Other DNA variants within this sample encode the same CDR3. The V and J genes are TRBV20-1 and TRBJ2-1, with unresolved D. V lost 5 bases to trimming and J lost 4 bases, with 6 bases between them. Germline V gives CDR1 DFQATT, CDR2 SNEGSKA (reference sequence). The CDR3 consists of 11 residues. CDR3 region: CSARRYNEQFF. CDR3 nucleotides: TGCAGTGCTCGCCGGTACAATGAGCAGTTCTTC.

This clone was detected once. The chain couples TRBV5-6 to TRBJ2-1; 7 bases map to TRBD2. Trimming took 4 bases from V and 8 from J; bases not matched to a gene: 12. The germline CDR1 and CDR2 sequences are SGHDT and YYEEEE. The CDR3 length is 15 residues. CDR3 nucleotide sequence: TGTGCCAGCAGCGACCGGGACCGGGAGGTCTATGAGCAGTTCTTC. Translation gives CASSDRDREVYEQFF.

The rearrangement uses TRBV13 and TRBJ2-2; a weak D match, TRBD2 (6 bases). This CDR3 has 17 amino acids. With 0 bases removed from V and 4 bases from J, the gap between germline ends came to 15 bases. Germline V gene lookup returns CDR1 PRHDT and CDR2 FYEKMQ (reference sequence). CDR3 sequence reads: CASSLGLRGSPTGELFF. The CDR3 DNA reads TGTGCCAGCAGCTTAGGTTTGCGGGGCAGCCCCACCGGGGAGCTGTTTTTT.

This clone was seen once. The chain carries TRBV28 and TRBJ2-5; TRBD2 is a possible D gene (6 bases). The DNA matches TRBJ2-7 better at its end, which makes the J call doubtful. The CDR3 runs to 14 residues. Germline CDR1 is MDHEN and CDR2 is SYDVKM. The CDR3 DNA is TGTGCCGCCAGACCTAGCGACGACTCCTACGAGCAGTACTTC. Its translation is CAARPSDDSYEQYF.

The genes are TRBV19 and TRBJ2-7; the match to TRBD1 covers 8 bases. With V trimmed by 3 bases and J by 3 bases, 4 bases remained unmatched. Per germline, CDR1 LNHDA and CDR2 SQIVND (reference sequence). This CDR3 region has 14 residues. CDR3 in DNA: TGTGCCAGTAGTATCTCCGGACAGGGCTACGAGCAGTACTTC. Amino acid sequence: CASSISGQGYEQYF.

As to this clone: Other DNA sequences in the same sample also yield this CDR3. The chain combines TRBV10-1 with TRBJ2-3; D is unclear. Looked up from germline, CDR1 is WNHNN and CDR2 is SYGVQD (reference sequence). This CDR3 comprises 11 residues. Deletions cut 3 bases from V and 5 bases from J, with 3 bases between. The CDR3, as DNA: TGCGCCAGCAGTGACGGAGATACGCAGTATTTT. It yields the protein CASSDGDTQYF.

This rearrangement joins TRBV2 to TRBJ2-7; TRBD2 is a possible D gene (6 bases). There are 14 residues in the CDR3. Germline V CDR1 and CDR2: SNHLY, FYNNEI. Trimming left V 6 bases short and J 3 bases short, with 15 bases between. The CDR3 is CASRGGTALYEQYF. CDR3 nucleotide sequence: TGTGCCAGCAGAGGCGGGACGGCGCTCTACGAGCAGTACTTC.

The chain combines TRBV11-3 with TRBJ2-2, with a tentative D call TRBD2 (6 bases). V dropped 5 bases and J dropped 1 base, with 8 bases sitting between them. Per germline, CDR1 SGHNT and CDR2 YENEEA. The CDR3 sequence is 14 residues long. CDR3: CASSAGRNTGELFF. CDR3 DNA: TGTGCCAGCAGCGCCGGGAGGAACACCGGGGAGCTGTTTTTT.

V usage is TRBV7-9 and J usage is TRBJ1-1; no reliable D call. Per the germline V gene, CDR1 is SEHNR and CDR2 is FQNEAQ (reference sequence). The CDR3 loop spans 15 amino acids. V was pared by 0 bases and J by 1 base, with 9 bases between. The chain's CDR3 is CASSLALTSNTEAFF. The CDR3 DNA sequence: TGTGCCAGCAGCTTAGCTTTGACATCGAACACTGAAGCTTTCTTT.

Remarks on this clone: Different DNA sequences within this sample yield the same CDR3. The V gene is TRBV27, the J gene TRBJ2-1; the D gene is possibly TRBD2 (6 bases). V lost 5 bases, J lost 1 base, and 9 bases lay in between. Per the germline V gene, CDR1 is MNHEY and CDR2 is SMNVEV (reference sequence). This CDR3 region has 14 residues. The CDR3, as DNA: TGTGCCAGCAGTCCCAGCGGGTCCTACAATGAGCAGTTCTTC. It translates to CASSPSGSYNEQFF.

Notes on this clone: The same CDR3 is also encoded by other DNA sequences in this sample. The chain links TRBV19 to TRBJ2-7; 7 nucleotides agree with TRBD2. The CDR3 loop spans 13 amino acids. CDR1 is LNHDA and CDR2 is SQIVND in the germline V gene (reference sequence). V was clipped by 3 bases and J by 2 bases; unmatched bases: 1. CDR3 sequence: CASSMAGAYEQYF. The CDR3 coding sequence is TGTGCCAGTAGTATGGCGGGGGCCTACGAGCAGTACTTC.

The chain combines TRBV4-1 with TRBJ2-5; D might be TRBD1 (6 bases). Trimming left V 1 base short and J 2 bases short, with 8 bases between. Germline V gives CDR1 MGHRA, CDR2 YSYEKL. The CDR3 runs to 14 residues. CDR3 in DNA: TGCGCCAGCAGCCAAGGGACAGCACAAGAGACCCAGTACTTC. Its protein product is CASSQGTAQETQYF.

The rearrangement uses TRBV28 and TRBJ1-2; no clear D. The CDR3 covers 13 residues. Germline V gene lookup returns CDR1 MDHEN and CDR2 SYDVKM. With 1 base removed from V and 7 bases from J, the gap between germline ends came to 10 bases. This CDR3 reads CASSLFLMVGYTF. DNA of the CDR3: TGTGCCAGCAGTTTATTTCTGATGGTTGGCTACACCTTC.

The rearrangement uses TRBV30 and TRBJ1-1, with D unresolved. Germline V CDR1 and CDR2: GTSNPN, SVGIG (reference sequence). V was pared by 3 bases and J by 0 bases, with 14 bases between. The CDR3 has 15 residues. CDR3 amino acids: CAWRRLPLMNTEAFF. The CDR3 DNA is TGTGCCTGGAGAAGGTTGCCCCTCATGAACACTGAAGCTTTCTTT. Full variable domain (remainder filled in from reference TRBV30 and TRBJ1-1): SQTIHQWPATLVQPVGSPLSLECTVEGTSNPNLYWYRQAAGRGLQLLFYSVGIGQISSEVPQNLSASRPQDRQFILSSKKLLLSDSGFYLCAWRRLPLMNTEAFFGQGTRLTVV.

The chain links TRBV19 to TRBJ2-5; no clear D gene. TRBJ2-7 matches the DNA end more closely, so the J call is doubtful. The CDR3 spans 14 residues. In germline, CDR1 is LNHDA, CDR2 SQIVND (reference sequence). The CDR3 DNA reads TGTGCCAGTAGCGTTAAGATACACTCCTACGAGCAGTACTTC. This gives the protein CASSVKIHSYEQYF.

The chain recombines TRBV18 with TRBJ2-1; the match to TRBD2 covers 7 bases. CDR3 size: 18 residues. Germline V gene lookup returns CDR1 KGHSH and CDR2 LQKENI. Germline trimming cut 4 bases from V and 4 bases from J; bases unmatched to any gene: 16. The CDR3 reads CASSLRPPLAATYNEQFF. CDR3 sequence (DNA): TGTGCCAGCTCACTTCGCCCCCCTCTAGCGGCTACTTACAATGAGCAGTTCTTC. Full variable domain (remainder filled in from reference TRBV18 and TRBJ2-1): NAGVMQNPRHLVRRRGQEARLRCSPMKGHSHVYWYRQLPEEGLKFMVYLQKENIIDESGMPKERFSAEFPKEGPSILRIQQVVRGDSAAYFCASSLRPPLAATYNEQFFGPGTRLTVL.